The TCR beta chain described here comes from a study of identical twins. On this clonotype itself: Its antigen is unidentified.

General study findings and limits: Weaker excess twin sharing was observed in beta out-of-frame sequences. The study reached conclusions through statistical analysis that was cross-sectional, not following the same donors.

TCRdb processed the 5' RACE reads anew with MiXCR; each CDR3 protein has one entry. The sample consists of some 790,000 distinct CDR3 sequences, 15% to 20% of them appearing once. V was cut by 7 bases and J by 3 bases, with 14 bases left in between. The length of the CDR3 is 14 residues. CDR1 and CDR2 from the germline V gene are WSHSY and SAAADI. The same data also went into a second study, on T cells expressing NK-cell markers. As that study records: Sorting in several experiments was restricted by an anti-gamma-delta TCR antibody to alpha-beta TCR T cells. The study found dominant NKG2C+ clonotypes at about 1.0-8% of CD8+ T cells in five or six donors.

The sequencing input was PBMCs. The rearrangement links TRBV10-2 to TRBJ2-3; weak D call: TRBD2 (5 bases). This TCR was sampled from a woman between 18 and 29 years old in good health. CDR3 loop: CASTEGRSTDTQYF. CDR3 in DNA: TGCGCCAGCACCGAGGGTCGTAGTACAGATACGCAGTATTTT.